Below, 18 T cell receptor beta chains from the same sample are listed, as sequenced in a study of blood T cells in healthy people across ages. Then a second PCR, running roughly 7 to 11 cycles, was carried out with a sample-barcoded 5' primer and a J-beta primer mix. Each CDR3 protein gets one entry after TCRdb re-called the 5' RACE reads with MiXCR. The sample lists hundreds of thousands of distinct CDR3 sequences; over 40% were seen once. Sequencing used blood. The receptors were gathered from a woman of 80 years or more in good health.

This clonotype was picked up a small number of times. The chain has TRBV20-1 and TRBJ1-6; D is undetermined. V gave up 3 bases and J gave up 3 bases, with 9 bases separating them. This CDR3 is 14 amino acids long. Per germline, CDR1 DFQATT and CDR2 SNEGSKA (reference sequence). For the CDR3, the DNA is TGCAGTGCTAGTATAGGGAACTATAATTCACCCCTCCACTTT. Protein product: CSASIGNYNSPLHF.

The chain's CDR3 is CASSPLVLQETQYF. CDR3 in DNA: TGTGCCAGCAGCCCCCTGGTTCTCCAAGAGACCCAGTACTTC. This sequence joins TRBV7-9 and TRBJ2-5; no clear D. CDR1 is SEHNR, CDR2 FQNEAQ, per germline (reference sequence). The CDR3 totals 14 residues. The V end lost 5 bases, the J end lost 1 base, and 11 bases lay between the germline ends. Combining the CDR3 with reference TRBV7-9 and TRBJ2-5 gives the whole variable domain DTGVSQNPRHKITKRGQNVTFRCDPISEHNRLYWYRQTLGQGPEFLTYFQNEAQLEKSRLLSDRFSAERPKGSFSTLEIQRTEQGDSAMYLCASSPLVLQETQYFGPGTRLLVL.

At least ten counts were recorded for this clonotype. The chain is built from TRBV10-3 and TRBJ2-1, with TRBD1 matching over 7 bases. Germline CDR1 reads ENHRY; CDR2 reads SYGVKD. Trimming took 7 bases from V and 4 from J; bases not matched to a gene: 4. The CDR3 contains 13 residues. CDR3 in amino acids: CAITTGTYNEQFF. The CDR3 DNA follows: TGTGCCATCACGACAGGGACGTACAATGAGCAGTTCTTC.

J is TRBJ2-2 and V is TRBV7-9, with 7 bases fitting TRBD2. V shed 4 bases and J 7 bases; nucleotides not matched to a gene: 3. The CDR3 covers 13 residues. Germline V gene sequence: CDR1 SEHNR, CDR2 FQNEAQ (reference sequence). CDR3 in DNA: TGTGCCAGCAGCTCTGGACTAGTCGGGGAGCTGTTTTTT. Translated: CASSSGLVGELFF.

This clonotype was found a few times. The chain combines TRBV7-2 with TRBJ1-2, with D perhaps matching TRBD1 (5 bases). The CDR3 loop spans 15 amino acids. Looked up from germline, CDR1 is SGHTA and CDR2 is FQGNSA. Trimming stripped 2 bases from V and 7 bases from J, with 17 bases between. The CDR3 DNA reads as TGTGCCAGCAGCTTACGGGAAGGGACTTCCAGTGGCTACACCTTC. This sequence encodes CASSLREGTSSGYTF.

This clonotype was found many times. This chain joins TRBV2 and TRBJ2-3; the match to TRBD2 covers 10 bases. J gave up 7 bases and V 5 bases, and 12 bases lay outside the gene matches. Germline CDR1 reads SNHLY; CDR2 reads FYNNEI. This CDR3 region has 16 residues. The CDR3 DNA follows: TGTGCCAGCAGTCCCCTGGAGCGGGGGGGCAGGAATACGCAGTATTTT. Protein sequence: CASSPLERGGRNTQYF.

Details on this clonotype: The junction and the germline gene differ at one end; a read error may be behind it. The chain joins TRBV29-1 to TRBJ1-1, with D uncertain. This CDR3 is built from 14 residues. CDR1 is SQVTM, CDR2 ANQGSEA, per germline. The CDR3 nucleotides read TGCAGCGTTAAGTTAGGGTCCCGGAACACTGAAACTTTCTTT. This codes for CSVKLGSRNTETFF.

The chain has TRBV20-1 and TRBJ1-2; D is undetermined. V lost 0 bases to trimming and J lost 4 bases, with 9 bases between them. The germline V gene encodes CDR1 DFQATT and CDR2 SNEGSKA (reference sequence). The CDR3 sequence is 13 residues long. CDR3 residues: CSAREASIYGYTF. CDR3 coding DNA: TGCAGTGCTAGAGAAGCGTCTATCTATGGCTACACCTTC.

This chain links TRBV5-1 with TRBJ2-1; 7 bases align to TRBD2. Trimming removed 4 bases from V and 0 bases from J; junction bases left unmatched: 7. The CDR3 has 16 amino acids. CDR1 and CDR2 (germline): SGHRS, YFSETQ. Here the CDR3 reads CASSPLWDYSYNEQFF. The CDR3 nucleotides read TGCGCCAGCAGCCCCCTGTGGGACTACTCCTACAATGAGCAGTTCTTC.

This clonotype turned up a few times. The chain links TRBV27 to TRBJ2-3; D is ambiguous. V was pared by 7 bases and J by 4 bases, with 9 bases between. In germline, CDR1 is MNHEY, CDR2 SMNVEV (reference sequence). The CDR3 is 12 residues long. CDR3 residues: CASKTRPDTQYF. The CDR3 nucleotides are TGTGCCAGCAAGACAAGGCCAGATACGCAGTATTTT.

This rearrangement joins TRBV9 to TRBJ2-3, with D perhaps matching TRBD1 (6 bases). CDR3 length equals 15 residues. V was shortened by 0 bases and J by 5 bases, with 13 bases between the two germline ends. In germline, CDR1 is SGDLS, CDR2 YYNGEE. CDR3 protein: CASSVGGGPRDTQYF. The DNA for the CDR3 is TGTGCCAGCAGCGTAGGAGGGGGACCCAGAGATACGCAGTATTTT.

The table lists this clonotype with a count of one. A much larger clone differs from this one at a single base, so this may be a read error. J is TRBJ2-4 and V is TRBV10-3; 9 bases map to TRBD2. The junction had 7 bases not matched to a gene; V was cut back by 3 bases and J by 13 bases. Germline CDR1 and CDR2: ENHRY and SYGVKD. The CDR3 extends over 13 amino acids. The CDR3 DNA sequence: TGTGCCATCAGTGAACTAGCGGGCTATGAGCAGTACTTC. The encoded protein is CAISELAGYEQYF.

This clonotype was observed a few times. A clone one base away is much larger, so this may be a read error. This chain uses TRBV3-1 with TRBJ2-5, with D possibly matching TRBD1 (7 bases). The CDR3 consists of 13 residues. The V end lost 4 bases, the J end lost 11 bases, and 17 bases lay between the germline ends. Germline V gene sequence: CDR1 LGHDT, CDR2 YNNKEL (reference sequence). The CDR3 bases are TGTGCCAGCAGCCGCTCGAGCGCGGGACAGCAGTACTTC. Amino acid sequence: CASSRSSAGQQYF.

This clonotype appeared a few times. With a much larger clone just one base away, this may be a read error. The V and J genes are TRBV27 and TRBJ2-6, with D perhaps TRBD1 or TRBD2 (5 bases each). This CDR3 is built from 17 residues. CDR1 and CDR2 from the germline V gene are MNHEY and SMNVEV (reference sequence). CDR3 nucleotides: TGTGCCAGTTTATCTGGTGCTAGCTCCTCCGGGGCCAACGTCCCGACTTTC. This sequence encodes CASLSGASSSGANVPTF.

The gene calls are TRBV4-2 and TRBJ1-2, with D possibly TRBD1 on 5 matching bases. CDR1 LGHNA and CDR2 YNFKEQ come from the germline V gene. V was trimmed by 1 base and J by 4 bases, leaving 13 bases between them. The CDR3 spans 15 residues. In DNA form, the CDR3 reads TGTGCCAGCAGCCAAGTTGGGCAGGGCACCTATGGCTACACCTTC. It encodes CASSQVGQGTYGYTF.

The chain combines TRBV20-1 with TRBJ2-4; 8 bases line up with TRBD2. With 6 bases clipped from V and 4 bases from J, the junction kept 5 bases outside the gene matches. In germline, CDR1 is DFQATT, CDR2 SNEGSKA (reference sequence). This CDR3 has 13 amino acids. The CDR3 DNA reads TGCAGTGCAGAACCGGGGGGGAAAAACATTCAGTACTTC. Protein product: CSAEPGGKNIQYF.

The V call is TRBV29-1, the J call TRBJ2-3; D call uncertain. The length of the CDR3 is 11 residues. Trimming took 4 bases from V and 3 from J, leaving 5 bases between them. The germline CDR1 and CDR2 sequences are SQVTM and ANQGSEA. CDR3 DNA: TGCAGCGTTGTGGTGACAGATACGCAGTATTTT. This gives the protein CSVVVTDTQYF.

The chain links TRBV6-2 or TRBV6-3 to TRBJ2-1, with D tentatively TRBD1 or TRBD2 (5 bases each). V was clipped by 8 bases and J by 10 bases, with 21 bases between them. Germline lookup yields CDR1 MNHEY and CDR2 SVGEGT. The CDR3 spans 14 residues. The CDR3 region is CASFDGGPVEEQFF. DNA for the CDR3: TGTGCCAGCTTCGATGGGGGTCCCGTTGAGGAGCAGTTCTTC.